This T cell receptor (beta chain) was obtained from a study of T cell responses to AZD1222 COVID-19 vaccine. The overall study: Second-dose recipients at about 4 or about 12 weeks were treated as one pooled group.

Broader study findings: Seropositive status at baseline applied to only six AZD1222 recipients.

Worth noting for this clone: Its antigen is currently unknown.

The table came from immunoSEQ multiplex PCR; TCRdb's copy has only in-frame clones and leaves some out. The data contain roughly 110,000 clones, under 90% of them singletons. Looked up from germline, CDR1 is SGHTA and CDR2 is FQGNSA. V gave up 3 bases and J gave up 6 bases; unmatched junction bases: 4. The CDR3 sequence is 14 residues long. Sequencing was performed on peripheral blood, taken on day 0 of AZD1222 vaccination. This chain uses TRBV7-2 with TRBJ2-1; the match to TRBD1 covers 8 bases. The receptor's source is an adult in good health. Here the CDR3 DNA reads TGTGCCAGCAGCTTTGGACAGGGATCCAATGAGCAGTTCTTC. This translates into CASSFGQGSNEQFF.